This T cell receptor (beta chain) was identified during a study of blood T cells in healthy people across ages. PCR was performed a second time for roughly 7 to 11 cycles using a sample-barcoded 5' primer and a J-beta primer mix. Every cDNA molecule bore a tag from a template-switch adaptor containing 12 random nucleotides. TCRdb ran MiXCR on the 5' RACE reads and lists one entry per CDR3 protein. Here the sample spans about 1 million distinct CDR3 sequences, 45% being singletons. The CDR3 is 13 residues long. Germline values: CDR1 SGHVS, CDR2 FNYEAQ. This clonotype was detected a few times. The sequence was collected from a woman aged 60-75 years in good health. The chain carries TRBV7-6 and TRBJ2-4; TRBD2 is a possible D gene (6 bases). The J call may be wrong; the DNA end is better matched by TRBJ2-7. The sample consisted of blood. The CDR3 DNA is TGTGCCAGCAGCTTAAAAGAGGGAGGCGAGCAGTACTTC. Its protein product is CASSLKEGGEQYF.